Listed here are 9 T cell receptor beta chains from one sample, sequenced in a study of Graves' ophthalmopathy and Graves' hyperthyroidism. Amplification of TCR beta CDR3 regions used RNA transcripts. HTBI primers were used in a first-round RT-PCR, which preceded a second-round multiplex PCR. TCRdb re-analysed the multiplex PCR reads in MiXCR, keeping a single row per CDR3 protein. The sample consists of 650,000 to 900,000 distinct CDR3 sequences, roughly two fifths of them appearing once. Sequenced material: peripheral blood. The receptors here all came from an adult man with Graves' ophthalmopathy.

Remarks on this clonotype: This may be a read error, as it is one base from a much larger clone. The rearrangement joins TRBV12-3 or TRBV12-4 to TRBJ2-5; 11 nucleotides align to TRBD2. This CDR3 region has 16 residues. Trimming at V came to 4 bases and at J to 1 base, leaving 5 bases not matched to a gene. In DNA, the CDR3 is TGTGCCAGCAGTTCATTAGCGGGAGGGCCCCAAGAGACCCAGTACTTC. This codes for CASSSLAGGPQETQYF.

This rearrangement joins TRBV10-3 to TRBJ2-6, with D possibly TRBD1 on 6 matching bases. The CDR3 has 15 residues. Germline CDR1 reads ENHRY; CDR2 reads SYGVKD. Trimming removed 10 bases at V and 0 bases at J, with 13 bases between. The CDR3 DNA reads as TGTGCCACGCCAACAGGGAACTCTGGGGCCAACGTCCTGACTTTC. Protein: CATPTGNSGANVLTF.

Concerning this clonotype itself: This may stem from a read error, because a much larger clone lies one nucleotide away. This chain joins TRBV7-9 and TRBJ2-7; a possible D gene is TRBD2 (6 bases). The V and J ends lost 4 bases and 5 bases respectively, with 24 bases between them. Germline V CDR1 and CDR2: SEHNR, FQNEAQ (reference sequence). This CDR3 comprises 17 residues. The CDR3 region is CASSSRALGRGTHEQYF. CDR3 bases: TGTGCCAGCAGCTCCAGAGCTTTGGGACGGGGGACGCACGAGCAGTACTTC. The full variable domain, with the rest looked up from reference TRBV7-9 and TRBJ2-7, is DTGVSQNPRHKITKRGQNVTFRCDPISEHNRLYWYRQTLGQGPEFLTYFQNEAQLEKSRLLSDRFSAERPKGSFSTLEIQRTEQGDSAMYLCASSSRALGRGTHEQYFGPGTRLTVT.

The V call is TRBV5-4, the J call TRBJ1-2; 7 bases match TRBD1. Unmatched junction bases numbered 7, after V lost 5 bases and J lost 6 bases. Germline V gene data show CDR1 as SGHNT and CDR2 as YYREEE (reference sequence). The CDR3 length is 13 residues. CDR3 loop: CASRPTGADGYTF. In DNA form, the CDR3 reads TGTGCCAGCAGACCCACAGGGGCAGATGGCTACACCTTC.

The V call is TRBV2, the J call TRBJ1-1; D is perhaps TRBD1 (5 bases). CDR3 length equals 12 residues. Germline V gene data show CDR1 as SNHLY and CDR2 as FYNNEI. Trimming pared 7 bases from V and 6 bases from J, leaving 12 bases between. This chain's CDR3 is CASTEGTPEAFF. The CDR3, as DNA: TGTGCCAGCACCGAAGGGACCCCTGAAGCTTTCTTT.

This clonotype appeared many times. The rearrangement joins TRBV7-9 to TRBJ1-1; D not certain. V was cut by 0 bases and J by 5 bases, with 4 bases left in between. The germline CDR1 and CDR2 sequences are SEHNR and FQNEAQ (reference sequence). The CDR3 contains 12 residues. The CDR3 loop is CASSLALTEAFF. CDR3 DNA sequence: TGTGCCAGCAGCTTAGCGCTAACTGAAGCTTTCTTT.

This clonotype was seen a few times. The genes are TRBV9 and TRBJ1-1, with D possibly TRBD1 on 5 matching bases. V lost 4 bases and J lost 6, with 13 bases in between. Germline-derived CDR1 and CDR2 are SGDLS and YYNGEE. This CDR3 comprises 13 residues. The CDR3 coding sequence is TGTGCCAGCAGCCATATCGACAGTCCTGAAGCTTTCTTT. Its protein is CASSHIDSPEAFF.

Only a few counts were recorded for this clonotype. The genes are TRBV14 and TRBJ2-5; no firm D call. CDR1 and CDR2 from the germline V gene are SGHDN and FVKESK. Trimming cost V 0 bases and J 7 bases, with 9 bases left between them. The CDR3 runs 13 residues. The CDR3 DNA reads as TGTGCCAGCAGCCAAGATCCCCCAGTGACCCAGTACTTC. Protein sequence: CASSQDPPVTQYF.

This chain uses TRBV29-1 with TRBJ2-5; D not resolved. This CDR3 has 13 residues. V was cut by 4 bases and J by 0 bases, with 9 bases left in between. Germline V gene lookup returns CDR1 SQVTM and CDR2 ANQGSEA. CDR3 sequence reads: CSVVRQYQETQYF. The CDR3 nucleotides read TGCAGCGTTGTAAGGCAGTACCAAGAGACCCAGTACTTC.